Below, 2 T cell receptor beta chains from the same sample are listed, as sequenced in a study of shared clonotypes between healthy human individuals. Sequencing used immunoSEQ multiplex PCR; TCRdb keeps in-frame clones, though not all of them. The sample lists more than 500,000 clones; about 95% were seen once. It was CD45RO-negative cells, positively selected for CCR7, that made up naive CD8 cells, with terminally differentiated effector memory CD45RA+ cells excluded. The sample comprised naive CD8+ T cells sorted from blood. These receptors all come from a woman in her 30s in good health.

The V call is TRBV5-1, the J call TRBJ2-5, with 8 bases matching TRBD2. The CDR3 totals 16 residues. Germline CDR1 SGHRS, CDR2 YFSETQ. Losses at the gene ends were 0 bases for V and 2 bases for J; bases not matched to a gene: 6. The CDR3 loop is CASSLGTSGVQETQYF. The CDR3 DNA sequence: TGCGCCAGCAGCTTGGGCACTAGCGGAGTTCAAGAGACCCAGTACTTC.

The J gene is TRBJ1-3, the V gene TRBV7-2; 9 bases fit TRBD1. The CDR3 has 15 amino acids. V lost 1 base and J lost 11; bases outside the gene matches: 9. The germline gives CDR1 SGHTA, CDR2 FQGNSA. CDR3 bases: TGTGCCAGCAGCTTAGAGGGACAGGGTAAGATCCCCATATATTTT. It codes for CASSLEGQGKIPIYF.